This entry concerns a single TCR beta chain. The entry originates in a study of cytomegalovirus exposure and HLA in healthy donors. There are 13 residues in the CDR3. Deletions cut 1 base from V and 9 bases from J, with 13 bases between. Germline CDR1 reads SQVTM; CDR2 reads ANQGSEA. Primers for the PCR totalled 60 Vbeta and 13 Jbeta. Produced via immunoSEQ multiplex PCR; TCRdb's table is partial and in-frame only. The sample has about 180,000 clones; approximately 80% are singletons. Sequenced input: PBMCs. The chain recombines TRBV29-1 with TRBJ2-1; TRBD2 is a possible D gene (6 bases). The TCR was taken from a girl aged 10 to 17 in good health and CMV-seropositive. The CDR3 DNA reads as TGCAGCGTTGAAGTATTCGGGGGTACTGAGCAGTTCTTC. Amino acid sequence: CSVEVFGGTEQFF.